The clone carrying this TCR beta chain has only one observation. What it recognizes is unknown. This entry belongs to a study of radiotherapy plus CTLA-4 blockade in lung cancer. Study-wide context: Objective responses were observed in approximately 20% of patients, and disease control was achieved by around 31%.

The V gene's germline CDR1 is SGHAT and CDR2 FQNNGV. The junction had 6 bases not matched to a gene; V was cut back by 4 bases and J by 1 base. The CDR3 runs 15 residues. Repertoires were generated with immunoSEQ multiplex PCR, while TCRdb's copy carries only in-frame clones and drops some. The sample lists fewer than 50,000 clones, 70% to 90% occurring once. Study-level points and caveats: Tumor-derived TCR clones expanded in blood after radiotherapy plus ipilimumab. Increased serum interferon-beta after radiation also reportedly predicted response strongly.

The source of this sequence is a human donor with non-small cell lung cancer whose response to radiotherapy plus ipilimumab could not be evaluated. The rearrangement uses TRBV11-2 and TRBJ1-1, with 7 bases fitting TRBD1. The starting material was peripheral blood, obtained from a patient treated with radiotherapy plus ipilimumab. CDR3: CASSSRTGGNTEAFF. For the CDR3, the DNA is TGTGCCAGCAGCTCCAGGACAGGTGGGAACACTGAAGCTTTCTTT.